These T cell receptor beta chains were read from a single sample in a study of Ad26.COV2.S vaccination and SARS-CoV-2 variants. Here immunoSEQ multiplex PCR was the method, and the copy in TCRdb shows in-frame clones only, minus some. The table includes over 400,000 clones, less than 95% detected once. The specimen comprised peripheral blood, sampled in a trial of Ad26.COV2.S vaccine versus placebo. The receptors stem from a person aged 18-65 years who received the Ad26.COV2.S COVID-19 vaccine or a placebo. Each CDR3 is given with its conserved first and last residue. D genes are given only for firm matches. Where a row states a size, it is once, few, many or the class of an expanded clone; other rows omit it.

clone_size: few; j_call: TRBJ1-2; d_call: .; v_call: TRBV19; cdr3_nt: TGTGCCAGTAGTATATACAGGGAAATGGACTATGGCTACACCTTC; cdr3_aa: CASSIYREMDYGYTF
clone_size: .; j_call: TRBJ2-5; d_call: .; v_call: TRBV6-2/TRBV6-3; cdr3_nt: TGTGCCAGCAGTTACTCTCGGGGCCCGGGGACCCAGTACTTC; cdr3_aa: CASSYSRGPGTQYF
clone_size: .; j_call: TRBJ2-3; d_call: .; v_call: TRBV7-2; cdr3_nt: TGTGCCAGCAGCTTAGATTCGCGAGCTGCTGTCACAGATACGCAGTATTTT; cdr3_aa: CASSLDSRAAVTDTQYF
clone_size: .; j_call: TRBJ1-6; d_call: .; v_call: TRBV27; cdr3_nt: TGTGCCAGCAGTTTTCAGAATAATTCACCCCTCCACTTT; cdr3_aa: CASSFQNNSPLHF
clone_size: .; j_call: TRBJ2-7; d_call: TRBD1; v_call: TRBV3-1/TRBV3-2; cdr3_nt: TGTGCCAGCAGCCAAGAGACGGGACAGGGAACCTACGAGCAGTACTTC; cdr3_aa: CASSQETGQGTYEQYF
clone_size: .; j_call: TRBJ2-7; d_call: TRBD1; v_call: TRBV5-4; cdr3_nt: TGTGCCAGCAGCTGGGGGACAGGGGGCGGATACGAGCAGTACTTC; cdr3_aa: CASSWGTGGGYEQYF
clone_size: .; j_call: TRBJ1-5; d_call: .; v_call: TRBV7-9; cdr3_nt: TGTGCCAGCAGCTTCGGGGTGGGTCAGCCCCAGCATTTT; cdr3_aa: CASSFGVGQPQHF
clone_size: .; j_call: TRBJ1-2; d_call: .; v_call: TRBV13; cdr3_nt: TGTGCCAGCAGCGCCATACAGGGAGGGGATGGCTATGGCTACACCTTC; cdr3_aa: CASSAIQGGDGYGYTF
clone_size: .; j_call: TRBJ2-3; d_call: TRBD2; v_call: TRBV9; cdr3_nt: TGTGCCAGCAGCGTAGTAGGGACTAGCGGGAGTGGGCAGTATTTT; cdr3_aa: CASSVVGTSGSGQYF
clone_size: .; j_call: TRBJ2-3; d_call: TRBD2; v_call: TRBV5-1; cdr3_nt: TGCGCCAGCAGCTTGGCGAGCGGGGGCGGAGATACGCAGTATTTT; cdr3_aa: CASSLASGGGDTQYF
clone_size: .; j_call: TRBJ2-7; d_call: .; v_call: TRBV7-9; cdr3_nt: TGTGCCAGCAGCCGAAGTCAGGACTACGAGCAGTACTTC; cdr3_aa: CASSRSQDYEQYF
clone_size: .; j_call: TRBJ1-3; d_call: .; v_call: TRBV4-3; cdr3_nt: TGCGCCAGCAGCCAAGATGTCGCTGGAAACACCATATATTTT; cdr3_aa: CASSQDVAGNTIYF
clone_size: .; j_call: TRBJ2-1; d_call: .; v_call: TRBV30; cdr3_nt: TGTGCCTGGAGTTCCGGCCTAGCGCGGGGATGGCAGTTCTTC; cdr3_aa: CAWSSGLARGWQFF
clone_size: .; j_call: TRBJ2-7; d_call: TRBD2; v_call: TRBV2; cdr3_nt: TGTGCCAGCAGCACCGCCCCTAGCGGTACCTACGAGCAGTACTTC; cdr3_aa: CASSTAPSGTYEQYF
clone_size: few; j_call: TRBJ1-3; d_call: .; v_call: TRBV10-3; cdr3_nt: TGTGCCATCAGTGAGTCTTTAGGAACCTCTGGAAACACCATATATTTT; cdr3_aa: CAISESLGTSGNTIYF
clone_size: .; j_call: TRBJ2-2; d_call: TRBD2; v_call: TRBV19; cdr3_nt: TGTGCCAGTAGTATAGGGACTAGTCTTCCCGGGGAGCTGTTTTTT; cdr3_aa: CASSIGTSLPGELFF
clone_size: .; j_call: TRBJ2-7; d_call: .; v_call: TRBV28; cdr3_nt: TGTGCCAGCAGTTTCTTGCGTAAAATCACCTACGAGCAGTACTTC; cdr3_aa: CASSFLRKITYEQYF
clone_size: .; j_call: TRBJ2-1; d_call: TRBD1; v_call: TRBV27; cdr3_nt: TGTGCCAGCAGTAAGACAGGGATCGGCAATGAGCAGTTCTTC; cdr3_aa: CASSKTGIGNEQFF
clone_size: .; j_call: TRBJ1-5; d_call: .; v_call: TRBV28; cdr3_nt: TGTGCCAGCAGTTTACAAGGCAGGGTGAAGCCCCAGCATTTT; cdr3_aa: CASSLQGRVKPQHF
clone_size: once; j_call: TRBJ2-7; d_call: TRBD1; v_call: TRBV19; cdr3_nt: TGTGCCAGTAGTTTCGACCGGGACAGGGGTACCTACGAGCAGTACTTC; cdr3_aa: CASSFDRDRGTYEQYF
clone_size: .; j_call: TRBJ2-3; d_call: .; v_call: TRBV19; cdr3_nt: TGTGCCAGTACTGGCCGGTCGGGGAGAGGGAGCACAGATACGCAGTATTTT; cdr3_aa: CASTGRSGRGSTDTQYF
clone_size: .; j_call: TRBJ2-7; d_call: TRBD2; v_call: TRBV9; cdr3_nt: TGTGCCAGCAGCGTAGATGCGGGAGGTCTCTCCTACGAGCAGTACTTC; cdr3_aa: CASSVDAGGLSYEQYF
clone_size: .; j_call: TRBJ1-1; d_call: .; v_call: TRBV19; cdr3_nt: TGTGCCAGTAGTATTGGGGGAGTGAACACTGAAGCTTTCTTT; cdr3_aa: CASSIGGVNTEAFF
clone_size: once; j_call: TRBJ2-1; d_call: .; v_call: TRBV29-1; cdr3_nt: TGCAGCGTTGAGGGGTTTGGGATTTTCTACAATGAGCAGTTCTTC; cdr3_aa: CSVEGFGIFYNEQFF
clone_size: .; j_call: TRBJ1-4; d_call: .; v_call: TRBV7-5; cdr3_nt: TGTGCCACCCGAGTTTCCTGGGGGGGGATAACTAATGAAAAACTGTTTTTT; cdr3_aa: CATRVSWGGITNEKLFF
clone_size: .; j_call: TRBJ1-4; d_call: TRBD1; v_call: TRBV27; cdr3_nt: TGTGCCAGCAGTTCCTTACAGGGGAATGAAAAACTGTTTTTT; cdr3_aa: CASSSLQGNEKLFF
clone_size: .; j_call: TRBJ2-5; d_call: TRBD1; v_call: TRBV24-1; cdr3_nt: TGTGCCACCAGCCGACAGGGGAAAGAGACCCAGTACTTC; cdr3_aa: CATSRQGKETQYF
clone_size: .; j_call: TRBJ1-1; d_call: .; v_call: TRBV30; cdr3_nt: TGTGCCTGGAGTGTATGGGGGGGATTGAACACTGAAGCTTTCTTT; cdr3_aa: CAWSVWGGLNTEAFF
clone_size: .; j_call: TRBJ2-4; d_call: .; v_call: TRBV5-1; cdr3_nt: TGCGCCAGCAGCTTGAGGGGACCTGGGAACATTCAGTACTTC; cdr3_aa: CASSLRGPGNIQYF
clone_size: .; j_call: TRBJ1-1; d_call: TRBD1; v_call: TRBV27; cdr3_nt: TGTGCCAGCAAGACAGGGCGGGACACTGAAGCTTTCTTT; cdr3_aa: CASKTGRDTEAFF
clone_size: once; j_call: TRBJ2-3; d_call: .; v_call: TRBV6-2/TRBV6-3; cdr3_nt: TGTGCCAGCAGCAAGACAGGCTCTACAGATACGCAGTATTTT; cdr3_aa: CASSKTGSTDTQYF
clone_size: .; j_call: TRBJ2-7; d_call: .; v_call: TRBV30; cdr3_nt: TGTGCCTGGAGTCCCGTCGGAAGGGGGGGCTACGAGCAGTACTTC; cdr3_aa: CAWSPVGRGGYEQYF
clone_size: .; j_call: TRBJ2-7; d_call: .; v_call: TRBV28; cdr3_nt: TGTGCCAGCAGTGGGAAGCGAGGGGAGCGATACGAGCAGTACTTC; cdr3_aa: CASSGKRGERYEQYF
clone_size: .; j_call: TRBJ2-5; d_call: .; v_call: TRBV16; cdr3_nt: TGTGCCAGCAGCCAATCGGGGGGCCGGGAGACCCAGTACTTC; cdr3_aa: CASSQSGGRETQYF
clone_size: .; j_call: TRBJ1-4; d_call: .; v_call: TRBV2; cdr3_nt: TGTGCCAGCAGTGAAGGGAGATATGAAAAACTGTTTTTT; cdr3_aa: CASSEGRYEKLFF
clone_size: .; j_call: TRBJ2-1; d_call: .; v_call: TRBV7-2; cdr3_nt: TGTGCCAGCAGCCTAGGGACTGGGGGCCACAATGAGCAGTTCTTC; cdr3_aa: CASSLGTGGHNEQFF
clone_size: .; j_call: TRBJ2-1; d_call: TRBD2; v_call: TRBV6-6; cdr3_nt: TGTGCCAGCAGGGCGGGAGGTGAGCAGTTCTTC; cdr3_aa: CASRAGGEQFF
clone_size: .; j_call: TRBJ2-7; d_call: .; v_call: TRBV7-2; cdr3_nt: TGTGCCAGCAGCTTAAACGGGAGCCCTGGAGCGGACGAGCAGTACTTC; cdr3_aa: CASSLNGSPGADEQYF
clone_size: .; j_call: TRBJ2-7; d_call: .; v_call: TRBV27; cdr3_nt: TGTGCCAGCAGTTTTTCAGGGGCCTACGAGCAGTACTTC; cdr3_aa: CASSFSGAYEQYF
clone_size: .; j_call: TRBJ2-3; d_call: .; v_call: TRBV28; cdr3_nt: TGTGCCAGCAGCCCCCTGACTGATCCAGATACGCAGTATTTT; cdr3_aa: CASSPLTDPDTQYF
clone_size: once; j_call: TRBJ2-7; d_call: .; v_call: TRBV21-1; cdr3_nt: TGTGCCAGCAGGAAAATGGGGGCTAGCCTCAACTACGAGCAGTACTTC; cdr3_aa: CASRKMGASLNYEQYF